The rows below give T cell receptor beta chains drawn from one sample of a study of blood T cell repertoires in COVID-19. Profiling relied on immunoSEQ multiplex PCR, and the TCRdb table lists in-frame clones only, not all of them. The sample contains tens of thousands of clones, approximately 80% of which appear only once. Sequencing was done on a sample of peripheral blood. These receptors originate from a man older than 75 with active or convalescent COVID-19. Both conserved end residues are part of each CDR3. The order of the fields is J gene, V gene, D gene, CDR3 protein. D genes are given only for firm matches.

TRBJ2-1,TRBV30,.,CAWSVRVVSVEQFF
TRBJ2-2,TRBV6-5,.,CATDRGGGELFF
TRBJ2-7,TRBV10-2,.,CATSRGGYEQYF
TRBJ2-7,TRBV5-1,TRBD1,CASRGQASSVEQYF
TRBJ2-7,TRBV28,TRBD2,CASSYDGQGAVGTSGIEQYF
TRBJ2-7,TRBV7-8,.,CASTQGGGGEQYF
TRBJ1-1,TRBV4-3,TRBD1,CASSPHRTGNTEAFF
TRBJ2-7,TRBV30,.,CAWSVLNEQYF
TRBJ1-1,TRBV7-6,.,CASSLVVRWEGVNTEAFF
TRBJ1-3,TRBV12-3/TRBV12-4,.,CASSIRSGNTIYF
TRBJ2-3,TRBV4-1,.,CASSQQPLAGGILTDTQYF
TRBJ2-5,TRBV7-7,TRBD1,CASSQQPGQGETQYF
TRBJ1-5,TRBV28,TRBD1,CASSRPQGNNQPQHF
TRBJ1-3,TRBV4-1,.,CASSHERGKGNTIYF
TRBJ1-2,TRBV3-1/TRBV3-2,.,CASSPTDGTYTF
TRBJ2-3,TRBV27,TRBD1,CASSLPRQGATQYF
TRBJ2-7,TRBV5-4,TRBD2,CASSLYSSGDYEQYF
TRBJ1-4,TRBV5-1,.,CASSLEGATNEKLFF
TRBJ1-1,TRBV29-1,.,CSVEVQGSKRQIF